The T cell receptor (beta chain) under discussion was sequenced for a study of Ad26.COV2.S vaccination and SARS-CoV-2 variants. Across the whole study: Donor was in the COV1001 Ad26.COV2.S trial arm. By the intramuscular route, Ad26.COV2.S was given once, or twice 56 days apart. Study outcomes and limitations: Higher spike-specific TCR breadth was found in vaccine recipients than in placebo recipients.

Trimming stripped 7 bases from V and 1 base from J, with 7 bases between. This CDR3 comprises 11 residues. Germline V CDR1 and CDR2: SQVTM, ANQGSEA. Treatment in this sample: over 15 received Ad26.COV2.S at low or high dose, single or two shots; about 5 received placebo; per-sample allocation not given. Day 63 following the first vaccine or placebo injection was when the samples were taken. Recruitment in Boston yielded a donor of adult age, 18-55 years. Clones were read by immunoSEQ multiplex PCR, and TCRdb kept only the in-frame ones, dropping some. The sample shows some 300,000 clones, just under 85% of them seen only once. Remarks on this clone: Its antigen is unknown.

Sequenced material: peripheral blood, taken in a trial of Ad26.COV2.S vaccine versus placebo. This chain connects TRBV29-1 to TRBJ1-1; D is perhaps TRBD1 (5 bases). The origin of this receptor is a person between 18 and 65 years old who received the Ad26.COV2.S COVID-19 vaccine or a placebo. The CDR3 here is CSAGANTEAFF. The DNA for the CDR3 is TGCAGCGCTGGGGCGAACACTGAAGCTTTCTTT.